This T cell receptor beta chain was identified in a study of T-cell reconstitution after alpha-beta-depleted transplantation in children. Whole-study results and caveats: TCRbeta diversity was high at day 60 in some patients (a result of surviving recipient T cells and thymic progenitors). Most T-cell counts and diversity one year after the transplant came from T cells that were newly produced. Expanded graft clones numbering several hundred reportedly gave rise to alpha-beta T cells about two months after transplant.

The CDR3 consists of 14 residues. V gave up 6 bases and J gave up 5 bases; unmatched junction bases: 4. Unique molecular identifiers tagged the TCRbeta library. TCRdb called the PCR reads again in MiXCR, with one record for every CDR3 protein. The data contain 81,000 or so distinct CDR3 sequences, around 15% of them singletons. Ten or more counts support this clonotype. Its antigen is not identified. Sample: PBMCs, mostly from graft donor cells, taken 180 days after TCRalphabeta/CD19-depleted stem cell transplant. The TCR originated in a male patient under 10 years old who had a stem cell transplant for acute lymphoblastic leukemia, so the T cells may come from the graft donor. This rearrangement joins TRBV12-3 or TRBV12-4 to TRBJ2-4; 10 bases align to TRBD1. For the CDR3, the DNA is TGTGCCAGCAGGGACGGACAGGGGGAAAACATTCAGTACTTC. This translates into CASRDGQGENIQYF.